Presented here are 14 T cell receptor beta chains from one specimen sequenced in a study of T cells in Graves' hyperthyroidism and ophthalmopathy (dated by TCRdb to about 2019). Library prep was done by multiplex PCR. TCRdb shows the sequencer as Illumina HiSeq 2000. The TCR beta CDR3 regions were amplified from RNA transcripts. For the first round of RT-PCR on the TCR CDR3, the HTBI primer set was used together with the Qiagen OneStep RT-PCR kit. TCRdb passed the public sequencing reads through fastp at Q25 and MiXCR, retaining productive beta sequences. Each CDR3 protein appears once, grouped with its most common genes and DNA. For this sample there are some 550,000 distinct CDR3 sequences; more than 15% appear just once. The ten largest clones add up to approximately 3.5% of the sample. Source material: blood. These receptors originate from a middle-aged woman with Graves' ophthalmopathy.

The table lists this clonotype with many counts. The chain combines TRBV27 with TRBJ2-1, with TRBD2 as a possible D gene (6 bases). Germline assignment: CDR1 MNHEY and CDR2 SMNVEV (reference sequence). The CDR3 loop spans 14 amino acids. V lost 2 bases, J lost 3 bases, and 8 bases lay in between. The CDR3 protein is CASSLMGGYNEQFF. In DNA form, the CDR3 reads TGTGCCAGCAGTTTAATGGGAGGCTACAATGAGCAGTTCTTC.

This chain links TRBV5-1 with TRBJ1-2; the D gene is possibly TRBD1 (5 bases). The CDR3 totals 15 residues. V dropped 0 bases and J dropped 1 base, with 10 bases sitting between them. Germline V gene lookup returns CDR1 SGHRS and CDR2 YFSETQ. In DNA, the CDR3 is TGCGCCAGCAGCTTGGACGCGGGGGATAACTATGGCTACACCTTC. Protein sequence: CASSLDAGDNYGYTF.

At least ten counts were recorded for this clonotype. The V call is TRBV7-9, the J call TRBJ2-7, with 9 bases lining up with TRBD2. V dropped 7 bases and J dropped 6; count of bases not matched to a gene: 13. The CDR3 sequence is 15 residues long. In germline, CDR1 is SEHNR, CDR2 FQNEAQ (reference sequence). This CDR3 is CASTLISNSGSEQYF. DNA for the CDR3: TGTGCCAGCACCCTTATTAGTAATAGCGGGAGCGAGCAGTACTTC.

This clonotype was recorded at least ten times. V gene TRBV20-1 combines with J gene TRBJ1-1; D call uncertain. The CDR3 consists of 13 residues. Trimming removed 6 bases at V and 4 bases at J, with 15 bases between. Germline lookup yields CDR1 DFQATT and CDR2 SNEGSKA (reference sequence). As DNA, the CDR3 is TGCAGTGCCTTCGGACTCGAGGCCACTGAAGCTTTCTTT. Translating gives CSAFGLEATEAFF.

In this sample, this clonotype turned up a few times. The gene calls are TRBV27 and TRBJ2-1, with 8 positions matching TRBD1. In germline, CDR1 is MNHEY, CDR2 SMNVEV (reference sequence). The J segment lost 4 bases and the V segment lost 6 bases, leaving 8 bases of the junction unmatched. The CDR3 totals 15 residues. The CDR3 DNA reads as TGTGCCAGCAGCCAAGGGACAGGAGCTTACAATGAGCAGTTCTTC. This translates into CASSQGTGAYNEQFF.

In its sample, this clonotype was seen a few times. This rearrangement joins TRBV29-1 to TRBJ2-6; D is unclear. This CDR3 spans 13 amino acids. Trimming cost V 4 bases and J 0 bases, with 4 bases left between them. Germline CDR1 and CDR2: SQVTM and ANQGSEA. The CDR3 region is CSVGLSGANVLTF. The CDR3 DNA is TGCAGCGTTGGCCTCTCTGGGGCCAACGTCCTGACTTTC.

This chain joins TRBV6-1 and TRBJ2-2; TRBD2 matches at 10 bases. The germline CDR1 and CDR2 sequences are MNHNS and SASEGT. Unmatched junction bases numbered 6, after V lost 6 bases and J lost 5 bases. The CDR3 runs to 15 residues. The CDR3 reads CASRSGGESTGELFF. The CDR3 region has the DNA TGTGCCAGCAGAAGCGGGGGGGAATCTACCGGGGAGCTGTTTTTT.

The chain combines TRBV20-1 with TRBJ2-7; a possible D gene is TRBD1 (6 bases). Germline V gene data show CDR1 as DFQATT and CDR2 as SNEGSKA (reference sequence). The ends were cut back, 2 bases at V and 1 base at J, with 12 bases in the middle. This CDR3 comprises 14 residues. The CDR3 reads CSARSAGASYEQYF. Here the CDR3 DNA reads TGCAGTGCTAGATCGGCAGGGGCTTCCTACGAGCAGTACTTC.

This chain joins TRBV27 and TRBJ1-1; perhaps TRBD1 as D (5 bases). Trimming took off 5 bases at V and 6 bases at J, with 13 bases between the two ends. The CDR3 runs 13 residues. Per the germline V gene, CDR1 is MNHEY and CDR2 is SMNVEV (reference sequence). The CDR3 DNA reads TGTGCCAGCAGTCGATTCGGGGGGGCTGAAGCTTTCTTT. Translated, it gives CASSRFGGAEAFF.

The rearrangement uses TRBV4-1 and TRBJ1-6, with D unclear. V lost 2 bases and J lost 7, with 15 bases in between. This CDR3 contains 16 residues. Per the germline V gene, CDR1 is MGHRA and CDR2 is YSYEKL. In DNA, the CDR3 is TGCGCCAGCAGCCAACTGGAAGACACCGGGAATTCACCCCTCCACTTT. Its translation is CASSQLEDTGNSPLHF.

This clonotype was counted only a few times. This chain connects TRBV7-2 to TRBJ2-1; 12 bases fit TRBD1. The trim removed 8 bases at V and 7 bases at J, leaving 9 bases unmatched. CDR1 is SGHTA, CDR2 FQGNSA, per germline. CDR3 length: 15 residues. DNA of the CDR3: TGTGCCAGCGTTCAGGGACAGGGGGCCTTTAATGAGCAGTTCTTC. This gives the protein CASVQGQGAFNEQFF.

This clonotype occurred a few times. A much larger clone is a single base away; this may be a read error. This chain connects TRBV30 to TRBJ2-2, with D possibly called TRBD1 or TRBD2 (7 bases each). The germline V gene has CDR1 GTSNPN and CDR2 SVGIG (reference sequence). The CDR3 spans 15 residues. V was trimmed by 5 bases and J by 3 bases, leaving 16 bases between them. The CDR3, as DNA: TGTGCCTGGGGATTACAGGGGAGGGACACCGGGGAGCTGTTTTTT. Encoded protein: CAWGLQGRDTGELFF.

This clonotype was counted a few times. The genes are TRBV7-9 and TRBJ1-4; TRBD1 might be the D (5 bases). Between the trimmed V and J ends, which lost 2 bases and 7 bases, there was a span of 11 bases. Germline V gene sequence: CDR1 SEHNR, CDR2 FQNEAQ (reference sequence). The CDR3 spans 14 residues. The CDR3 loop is CASSLLGTSEKLFF. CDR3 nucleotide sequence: TGTGCCAGCAGCTTATTGGGGACGTCTGAAAAACTGTTTTTT.

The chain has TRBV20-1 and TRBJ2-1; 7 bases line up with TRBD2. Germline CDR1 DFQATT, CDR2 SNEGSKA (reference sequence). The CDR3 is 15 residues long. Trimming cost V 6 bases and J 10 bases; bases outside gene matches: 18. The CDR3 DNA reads TGCAGTGCCCTACCTCGGAAGTCCCCAGCGGGAGAGCAGTTCTTC. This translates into CSALPRKSPAGEQFF.